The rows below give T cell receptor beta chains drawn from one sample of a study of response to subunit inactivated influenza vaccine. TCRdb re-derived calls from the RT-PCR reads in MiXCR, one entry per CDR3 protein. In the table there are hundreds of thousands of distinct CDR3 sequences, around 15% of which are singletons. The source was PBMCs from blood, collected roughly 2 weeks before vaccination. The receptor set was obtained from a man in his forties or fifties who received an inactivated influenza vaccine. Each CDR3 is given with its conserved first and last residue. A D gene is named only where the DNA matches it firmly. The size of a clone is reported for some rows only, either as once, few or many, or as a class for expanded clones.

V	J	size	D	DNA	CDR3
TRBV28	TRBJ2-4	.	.	TGTGCCAGCAGCCCCGGCTCGTTGGGCATTCAGTACTTC	CASSPGSLGIQYF
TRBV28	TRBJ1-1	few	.	TGTGCCAGCAGTTTCTCGGGGACCCCTGAAGCTTTCTTT	CASSFSGTPEAFF
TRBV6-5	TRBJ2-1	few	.	TGTGCCAGCAGTTACTCCGGGGACACCACCCGCAATGAGCAGTTCTTC	CASSYSGDTTRNEQFF
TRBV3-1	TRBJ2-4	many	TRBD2	TGTGCCAGCAGCCAAGATTGGGCGGTAGCGGGGGGAAACATTCAGTACTTC	CASSQDWAVAGGNIQYF
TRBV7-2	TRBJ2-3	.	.	TGTGCCAGCACCGTCGGGGGGACAAACACAGATACGCAGTATTTT	CASTVGGTNTDTQYF
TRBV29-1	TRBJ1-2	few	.	TGCAGCGTTGAACAGGGAACCGAACGGGATGGCTACACCTTC	CSVEQGTERDGYTF
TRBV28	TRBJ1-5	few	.	TGTGCCAGCAGTTTAGGGGGACGGAGAAATCAGCCCCAGCATTTT	CASSLGGRRNQPQHF
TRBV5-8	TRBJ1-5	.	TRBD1	TGTGCCAGCACAGGGGGTTGGGATCAGCCCCAGCATTTT	CASTGGWDQPQHF
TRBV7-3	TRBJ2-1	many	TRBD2	TGTGCCAGCAGCTTAGACGGGGAGGGTGAGCAGTTCTTC	CASSLDGEGEQFF
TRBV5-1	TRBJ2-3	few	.	TGCGCCAGCAGGTCGTATAGCACAGATACGCAGTATTTT	CASRSYSTDTQYF
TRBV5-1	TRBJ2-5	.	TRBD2	TGCGCCAGCAGCTTGGAAGGAAGCGGGGAAGAGACCCAGTACTTC	CASSLEGSGEETQYF
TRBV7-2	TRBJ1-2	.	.	TGTGCCAGCAGCTTAGATACAACAGTGAGAGGCGGCTACACCTTC	CASSLDTTVRGGYTF
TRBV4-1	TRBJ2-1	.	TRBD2	TGCGCCAGCAGCCAAGTTCCGGCCATCAGGGGCGGGGGGGCTTATGAGCAGTTCTTC	CASSQVPAIRGGGAYEQFF
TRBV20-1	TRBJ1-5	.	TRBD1	TGCAGTGGGATACAGGGGACAGGCAATCAGCCCCAGCATTTT	CSGIQGTGNQPQHF
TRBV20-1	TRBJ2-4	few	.	TGCAGTGCCCCGGACTTCACTAACATAGCCAAAAACATTCAGTACTTC	CSAPDFTNIAKNIQYF
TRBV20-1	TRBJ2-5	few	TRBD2	TGCAGTGCTAGAGTGGCGGGAGGGGGGAAAGAGACCCAGTACTTC	CSARVAGGGKETQYF
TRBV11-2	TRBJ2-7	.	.	TGTGCCAGCAGCCTAGGTGACAACGAGCAGTACTTC	CASSLGDNEQYF
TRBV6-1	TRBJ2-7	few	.	TGTGCCAGCAGTGAAGGGGGATACGAGCAGTACTTC	CASSEGGYEQYF
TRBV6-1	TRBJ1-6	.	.	TGTGCCAGCAGTCCCCGCCGGCCCTATAATTCACCCCTCCACTTT	CASSPRRPYNSPLHF
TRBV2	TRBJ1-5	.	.	TGTGCCAGCAGGATCGGACAAGCCGCCAATCAGCCCCAGCATTTT	CASRIGQAANQPQHF
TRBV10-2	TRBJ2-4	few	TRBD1	TGCGCCAGCAGGACCCAGAACCAGGGGGACATTCAGTACTTC	CASRTQNQGDIQYF
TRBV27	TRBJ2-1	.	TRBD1	TGTGCCAGCAGTTGGGGGACAGGCTCCTACAATGAGCAGTTCTTC	CASSWGTGSYNEQFF
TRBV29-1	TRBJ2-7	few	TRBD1	TGCAGCGCCGCCGGGACAGAGAACTACGAGCAGTACTTC	CSAAGTENYEQYF
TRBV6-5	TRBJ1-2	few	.	TGTGCCAGCAGTCGGAACAACTATGGCTACACCTTC	CASSRNNYGYTF
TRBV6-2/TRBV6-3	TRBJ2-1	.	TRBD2	TGTGCCAGCAGGCCCGGACTAGCCGGTCGGAATGAGCAGTTCTTC	CASRPGLAGRNEQFF
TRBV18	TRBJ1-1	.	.	TGTGCCAGCTCACAAGGGGCCGAAGCTTTCTTT	CASSQGAEAFF